The sequence of this T cell receptor (beta chain) was determined in a study of T cells in Graves' hyperthyroidism and ophthalmopathy. CDR3 length equals 13 residues. Germline lookup yields CDR1 SGDLS and CDR2 YYNGEE. Trimming shortened V by 0 bases and J by 5 bases, and 5 bases separated the two germline ends. It was RNA transcripts that yielded the amplified TCR beta CDR3 regions. A first-round RT-PCR of the TCR CDR3 used the HTBI primer set. One entry per CDR3 protein results from TCRdb running MiXCR on the multiplex PCR reads. The sample records hundreds of thousands of distinct CDR3 sequences, less than 25% being singletons. This clonotype was seen a few times.

This sequence was found in a man between 25 and 39 years old with Graves' ophthalmopathy. The sequenced sample consisted of blood. The chain has TRBV9 and TRBJ1-4, with unresolved D. The CDR3 region has the DNA TGTGCCAGCAGCGTAGCCAGCAATGAAAAACTGTTTTTT. Amino acids: CASSVASNEKLFF.